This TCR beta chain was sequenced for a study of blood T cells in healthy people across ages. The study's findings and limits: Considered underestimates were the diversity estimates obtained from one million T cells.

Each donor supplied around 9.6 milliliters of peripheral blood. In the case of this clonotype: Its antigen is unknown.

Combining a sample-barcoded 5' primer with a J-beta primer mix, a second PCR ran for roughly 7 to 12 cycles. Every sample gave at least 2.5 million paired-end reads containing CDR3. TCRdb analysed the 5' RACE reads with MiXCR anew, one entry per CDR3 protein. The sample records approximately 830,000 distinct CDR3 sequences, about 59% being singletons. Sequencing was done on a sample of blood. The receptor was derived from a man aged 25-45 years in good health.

This CDR3 is CATSRDRAGYNEQFF. Written as DNA, the CDR3 is TGTGCCACCAGCAGAGATCGGGCGGGTTACAATGAGCAGTTCTTC. The gene calls are TRBV15 and TRBJ2-1; D is perhaps TRBD2 (5 bases). Germline-derived CDR1 and CDR2 are LNHNV and YYDKDF (reference sequence). This CDR3 comprises 15 residues. The V end lost 0 bases, the J end lost 4 bases, and 10 bases lay between the germline ends.